This T cell receptor beta chain was sequenced in a study of shared clonotypes between healthy human individuals. Study-level background: Donors had three CD4 naive, three CD4 memory, two CD8 naive and one CD8 memory plate apiece. The study's findings and limits: The small donor group covered limited genetic and exposure diversity.

The table came from immunoSEQ multiplex PCR; TCRdb's copy has only in-frame clones and leaves some out. The sample gives about 2 million clones, about 95% of which show up once; 0.1% to 0.15% is in the top ten. There were only Caucasian adults among the donors, and all lived in Nashville, Tennessee. CD45RA-negative memory and CD45RA+ naive subsets were split from the CD4+ cells. Per the germline V gene, CDR1 is SGHDN and CDR2 is FVKESK. The CDR3 consists of 18 residues. Trimming took off 2 bases at V and 0 bases at J, with 17 bases between the two ends. Comments on this clone: The antigen is undetermined.

V usage is TRBV14 and J usage is TRBJ2-4, with D unresolved. Sequencing used naive CD4+ T cells sorted from blood. Subset defined: CD45RA+ positively selected. The TCR originated in a young man in good health. The CDR3: CASSQSVKGPVAKNIQYF. In nucleotides, the CDR3 is TGTGCCAGCAGCCAATCCGTCAAGGGCCCCGTAGCCAAAAACATTCAGTACTTC.